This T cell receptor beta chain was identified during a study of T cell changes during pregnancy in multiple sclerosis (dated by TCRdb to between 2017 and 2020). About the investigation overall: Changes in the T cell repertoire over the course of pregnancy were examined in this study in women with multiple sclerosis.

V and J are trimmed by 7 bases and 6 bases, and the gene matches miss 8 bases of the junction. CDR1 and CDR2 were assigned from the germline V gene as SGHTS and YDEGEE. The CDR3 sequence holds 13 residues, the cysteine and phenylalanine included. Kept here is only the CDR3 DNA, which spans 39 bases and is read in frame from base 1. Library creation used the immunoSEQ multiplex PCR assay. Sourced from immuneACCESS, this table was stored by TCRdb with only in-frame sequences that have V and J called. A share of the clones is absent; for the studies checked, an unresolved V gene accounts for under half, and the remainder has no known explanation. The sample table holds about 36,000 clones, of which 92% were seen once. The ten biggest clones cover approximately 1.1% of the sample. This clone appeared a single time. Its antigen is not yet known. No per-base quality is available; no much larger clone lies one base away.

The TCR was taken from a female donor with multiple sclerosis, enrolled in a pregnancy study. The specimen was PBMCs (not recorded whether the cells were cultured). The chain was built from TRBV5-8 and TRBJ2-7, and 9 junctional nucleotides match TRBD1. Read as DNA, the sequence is TGTGCCAGCCCCCGGGACAGGGTGGGCGAGCAGTACTTC. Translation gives CASPRDRVGEQYF.